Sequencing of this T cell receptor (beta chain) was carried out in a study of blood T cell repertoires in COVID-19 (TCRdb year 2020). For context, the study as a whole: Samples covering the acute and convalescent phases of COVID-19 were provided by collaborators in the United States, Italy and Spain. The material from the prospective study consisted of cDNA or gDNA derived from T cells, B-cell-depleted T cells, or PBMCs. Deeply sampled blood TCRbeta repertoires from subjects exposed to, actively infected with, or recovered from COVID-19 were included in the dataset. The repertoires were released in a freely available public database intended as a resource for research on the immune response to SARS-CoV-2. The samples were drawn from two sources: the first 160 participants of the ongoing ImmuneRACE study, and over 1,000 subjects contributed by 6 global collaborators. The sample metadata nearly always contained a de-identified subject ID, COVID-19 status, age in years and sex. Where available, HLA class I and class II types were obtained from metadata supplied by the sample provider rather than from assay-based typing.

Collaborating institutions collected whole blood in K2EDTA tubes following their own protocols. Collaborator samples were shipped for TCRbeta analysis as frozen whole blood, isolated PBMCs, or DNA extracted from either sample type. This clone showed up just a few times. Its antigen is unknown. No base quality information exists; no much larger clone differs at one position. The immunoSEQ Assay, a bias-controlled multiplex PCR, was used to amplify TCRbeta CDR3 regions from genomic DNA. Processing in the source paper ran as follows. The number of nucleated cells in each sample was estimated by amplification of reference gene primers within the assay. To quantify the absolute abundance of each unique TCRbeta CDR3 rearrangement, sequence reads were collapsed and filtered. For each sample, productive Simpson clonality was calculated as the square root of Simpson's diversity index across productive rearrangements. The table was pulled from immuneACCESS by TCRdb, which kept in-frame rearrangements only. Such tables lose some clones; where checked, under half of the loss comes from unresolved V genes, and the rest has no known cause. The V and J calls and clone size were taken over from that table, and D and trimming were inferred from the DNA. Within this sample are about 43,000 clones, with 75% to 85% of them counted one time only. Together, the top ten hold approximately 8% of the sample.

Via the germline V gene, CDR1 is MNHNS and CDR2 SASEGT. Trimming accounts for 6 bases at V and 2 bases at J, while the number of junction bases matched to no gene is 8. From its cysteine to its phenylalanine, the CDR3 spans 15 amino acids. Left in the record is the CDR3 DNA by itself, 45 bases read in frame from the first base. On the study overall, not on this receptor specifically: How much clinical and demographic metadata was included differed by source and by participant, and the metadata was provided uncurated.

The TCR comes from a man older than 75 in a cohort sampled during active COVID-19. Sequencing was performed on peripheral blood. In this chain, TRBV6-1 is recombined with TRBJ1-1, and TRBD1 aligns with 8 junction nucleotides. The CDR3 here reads CASRGDRTTNTEAFF. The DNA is TGTGCCAGCAGGGGGGACAGGACTACTAACACTGAAGCTTTCTTT.